This T cell receptor (beta chain) was retrieved from a study of shared clonotypes between healthy human individuals. Study-level information: Each donor's CD8 memory used one plate, CD8 naive two, each CD4 subset three. Study results and caveats: The sole specimen, blood, was sampled, and tissue repertoires likely differ. A few donors shared around 5% of their naive CD4 clonotypes.

Notes on this clone: Its antigen is as yet unknown.

The CDR3 is 11 residues long. The V and J ends lost 11 bases and 7 bases, in that order; junction bases with no gene match: 5. Germline values: CDR1 MDHEN, CDR2 SYDVKM. Assay: immunoSEQ multiplex PCR; the TCRdb copy retains only in-frame clones and omits some. The sample includes approximately 2.5 million clones, 93% of them seen just once. The sample comprised naive CD4+ T cells from PBMCs. Subset noted: CD45RA+ positively selected. This TCR was sampled from a man aged 18 to 29 in good health. Some clones in this sample may be carry-over from other donors' samples. The genes are TRBV28 and TRBJ1-3, with 7 bases that match TRBD1. The CDR3, as DNA: TGTGCCTCAGGGGGGGGGAACACCATATATTTT. Translated: CASGGGNTIYF.